These 29 T cell receptor beta chains came from one sample sequenced in a study of blood T cell repertoires in COVID-19. The repertoire was sequenced with immunoSEQ multiplex PCR; TCRdb's copy has only in-frame clones and lacks some. The sample lists about 150,000 clones, roughly 86% occurring once. The sample taken for sequencing was PBMCs or T cells enriched from blood (not recorded which). Receptors were obtained from a woman in her fifties or sixties with acute COVID-19.

The chain couples TRBV28 to TRBJ2-1; TRBD2 matches at 9 bases. The trim removed 3 bases at V and 5 bases at J, leaving 2 bases unmatched. This CDR3 is 14 amino acids long. Germline V gives CDR1 MDHEN, CDR2 SYDVKM. The CDR3 here is CASSLTSGNNEQFF. CDR3 nucleotides: TGTGCCAGCAGTTTGACTAGCGGAAACAATGAGCAGTTCTTC. Using reference TRBV28 and TRBJ2-1 for the parts outside the CDR3, the full variable domain is DVKVTQSSRYLVKRTGEKVFLECVQDMDHENMFWYRQDPGLGLRLIYFSYDVKMKEKGDIPEGYSVSREKKERFSLILESASTNQTSMYLCASSLTSGNNEQFFGPGTRLTVL.

This clone came up a few times. The chain couples TRBV5-1 to TRBJ2-3; D is unclear. Trimming removed 3 bases from V and 2 bases from J, with 7 bases in between. The CDR3 is made up of 13 amino acids. Germline loops: CDR1 SGHRS, CDR2 YFSETQ. The CDR3 region is CASSSGSTDTQYF. In DNA, the CDR3 is TGCGCCAGCAGCTCGGGTTCCACAGATACGCAGTATTTT. Looking up the rest from reference TRBV5-1 and TRBJ2-3 gives the full variable domain: KAGVTQTPRYLIKTRGQQVTLSCSPISGHRSVSWYQQTPGQGLQFLFEYFSETQRNKGNFPGRFSGRQFSNSRSEMNVSTLELGDSALYLCASSSGSTDTQYFGPGTRLTVL.

The rearrangement links TRBV7-2 to TRBJ2-5; a possible D gene is TRBD1 (6 bases). This CDR3 spans 13 amino acids. Germline V gene lookup returns CDR1 SGHTA and CDR2 FQGNSA. Trimming removed 5 bases at V and 5 bases at J, with 12 bases between. CDR3 residues: CASSLTRGETQYF. DNA of the CDR3: TGTGCCAGCAGCCTTACTAGGGGGGAGACCCAGTACTTC. Full variable domain (rest looked up from reference TRBV7-2 and TRBJ2-5): GAGVSQSPSNKVTEKGKDVELRCDPISGHTALYWYRQSLGQGLEFLIYFQGNSAPDKSGLPSDRFSAERTGGSVSTLTIQRTQQEDSAVYLCASSLTRGETQYFGPGTRLLVL.

This clone appeared once. V gene TRBV21-1 combines with J gene TRBJ2-3; the DNA was not used to check the table's D call, TRBD2. TRBV21-1 is a pseudogene. The CDR3 runs 17 residues. As DNA, the CDR3 is TGTGCCAGCAGCGCGCCGGGACCGGGGGGGGTGGCAGATACGCAGTATTTT. Its translation: CASSAPGPGGVADTQYF.

This clone was counted once. J is TRBJ2-1 and V is TRBV7-3; D unresolved. Trimming stripped 1 base from V and 5 bases from J, with 6 bases between. The germline V gene has CDR1 SGHTA and CDR2 FQGTGA. The CDR3 sequence is 13 residues long. In nucleotides, the CDR3 is TGTGCCAGCAGCTTAATGGGCAACAATGAGCAGTTCTTC. Translating it yields CASSLMGNNEQFF.

The rearrangement uses TRBV11-1 and TRBJ2-7; a weak D match, TRBD1 (6 bases). The CDR3 contains 15 residues. The V gene lost 6 bases and the J gene lost 2 bases, with 17 bases spanning the gap. Germline V lookup: CDR1 SGHAT, CDR2 FQDESV (reference sequence). CDR3 nucleotides: TGTGCCAGCAGGGAATTAACAGGGTTCCCCTACGAGCAGTACTTC. Protein sequence: CASRELTGFPYEQYF.

The V gene is TRBV19, the J gene TRBJ2-7; weak D call: TRBD2 (6 bases). V was cut by 3 bases and J by 1 base, with 16 bases left in between. CDR1 is LNHDA, CDR2 SQIVND, per germline (reference sequence). The length of the CDR3 is 16 residues. CDR3 DNA sequence: TGTGCCAGTAGTATGGCGGGAAGTATGTTTTCCTACGAGCAGTACTTC. This gives the protein CASSMAGSMFSYEQYF.

The chain carries TRBV5-1 and TRBJ1-5; D not certain. Germline V lookup: CDR1 SGHRS, CDR2 YFSETQ. The CDR3 has 19 residues. The ends were cut back, 4 bases at V and 0 bases at J, with 23 bases in the middle. The CDR3 spells CASSPRRWERKDSNQPQHF. The CDR3 coding sequence is TGCGCCAGCAGCCCCCGCCGGTGGGAGCGGAAAGATAGCAATCAGCCCCAGCATTTT.

The rearrangement links TRBV9 to TRBJ1-1; unclear D gene. This CDR3 is 8 amino acids long. Trimming removed 8 bases from V and 8 bases from J, with 4 bases in between. Germline V gene lookup returns CDR1 SGDLS and CDR2 YYNGEE. The chain's CDR3 is CASPEAFF. CDR3 bases: TGTGCCAGTCCAGAAGCTTTCTTT.

This sequence joins TRBV18 and TRBJ1-6; D remains unclear. Germline V gene lookup returns CDR1 KGHSH and CDR2 LQKENI. Trimming cost V 5 bases and J 8 bases, with 16 bases left between them. The CDR3 length is 15 residues. The CDR3 sequence: CASSSAGSGDSPLHF. The CDR3 coding sequence is TGTGCCAGCTCATCGGCCGGGAGCGGTGATTCACCCCTCCACTTT.

The V and J genes are TRBV3-1 (or the pseudogene TRBV3-2) and TRBJ1-1, with D possibly being TRBD1 (6 bases). The germline gives CDR1 LGHDT, CDR2 YNNKEL (reference sequence). CDR3 length: 15 residues. The V gene lost 8 bases and the J gene lost 4 bases, with 20 bases spanning the gap. The CDR3 DNA reads TGTGCCAGCTCAGGGGCGGCTGGTTGGGGCACTGAAGCTTTCTTT. It specifies CASSGAAGWGTEAFF.

The CDR3 region has the DNA TGTGCCAGCAGTGAAGGGGCGGCGGGCTATGGCTACACCTTC. It encodes CASSEGAAGYGYTF. The chain combines TRBV2 with TRBJ1-2; the D is unclear. The V and J ends lost 1 base and 4 bases respectively, with 10 bases between them. Per the germline V gene, CDR1 is SNHLY and CDR2 is FYNNEI. There are 14 residues in the CDR3.

V usage is TRBV29-1 and J usage is TRBJ2-1; perhaps TRBD1 as D (6 bases). This CDR3 region has 14 residues. The V and J ends lost 7 bases and 0 bases respectively, with 13 bases between them. Per the germline V gene, CDR1 is SQVTM and CDR2 is ANQGSEA. CDR3 nucleotides: TGCAGCGGACAGGTCCCGAGCTCCTACAATGAGCAGTTCTTC. It yields the protein CSGQVPSSYNEQFF.

CDR3 amino acids: CASKLLPNTGELFF. In DNA, the CDR3 is TGTGCCAGCAAGCTCCTTCCGAACACCGGGGAGCTGTTTTTT. V is TRBV27 and J is TRBJ2-2; D is unresolved. V lost 7 bases, J lost 0 bases, and 9 bases lay in between. Germline assignment: CDR1 MNHEY and CDR2 SMNVEV (reference sequence). This CDR3 has 14 amino acids.

This sequence joins TRBV7-3 and TRBJ2-1, with D perhaps matching TRBD2 (6 bases). Germline V gene lookup returns CDR1 SGHTA and CDR2 FQGTGA. The CDR3 covers 16 residues. The V gene lost 4 bases and the J gene lost 1 base, with 14 bases spanning the gap. DNA for the CDR3: TGTGCCAGCAGCTGGGGTGGGGACTCATCCTACAATGAGCAGTTCTTC. It encodes CASSWGGDSSYNEQFF.

The gene calls are TRBV2 and TRBJ1-2; a possible D gene is TRBD1 (6 bases). Germline CDR1 is SNHLY and CDR2 is FYNNEI. The germline V and J ends were trimmed by 7 bases and 4 bases, with 13 bases remaining between them. The CDR3 has 13 residues. CDR3 protein: CASTNRGGYGYTF. CDR3 coding DNA: TGTGCCAGCACTAATCGAGGGGGCTATGGCTACACCTTC.

This rearrangement joins TRBV6-1 to TRBJ1-2; a weak D match, TRBD1 (5 bases). Looked up from germline, CDR1 is MNHNS and CDR2 is SASEGT. Trimming took 0 bases from V and 4 from J, leaving 9 bases between them. The CDR3 length is 14 residues. DNA of the CDR3: TGTGCCAGCAGTGAAGCTCACAGGAGCTATGGCTACACCTTC. This encodes CASSEAHRSYGYTF.

This rearrangement joins TRBV6-1 to TRBJ1-2, with TRBD1 matching 12 bases. The CDR3 runs 16 residues. The V and J ends lost 4 bases and 6 bases, in that order; junction bases with no gene match: 9. Germline CDR1 reads MNHNS; CDR2 reads SASEGT. DNA of the CDR3: TGTGCCAGCAGTGGACCGGGACAGGGGGCGTCGAATGGCTACACCTTC. Residues: CASSGPGQGASNGYTF.

This clone was seen only once. The chain has TRBV5-1 and TRBJ2-2; TRBD1 might be the D (5 bases). With 1 base removed from V and 5 bases from J, the gap between germline ends came to 6 bases. This CDR3 is built from 13 residues. Looked up from germline, CDR1 is SGHRS and CDR2 is YFSETQ. The CDR3 reads CASSLSGTGELFF. Here the CDR3 DNA reads TGCGCCAGCAGCTTGTCAGGGACCGGGGAGCTGTTTTTT.

V gene TRBV30 combines with J gene TRBJ2-2; TRBD1 agrees at 8 bases. The CDR3 has 13 amino acids. Germline V lookup: CDR1 GTSNPN, CDR2 SVGIG (reference sequence). The CDR3 is CALDRANTGELFF. The CDR3 DNA is TGTGCTTTGGACAGGGCAAACACCGGGGAGCTGTTTTTT.

The chain employs TRBV7-2 and TRBJ2-1, with TRBD2 matching 7 bases. Germline V lookup: CDR1 SGHTA, CDR2 FQGNSA. Germline trimming cut 0 bases from V and 2 bases from J; bases unmatched to any gene: 1. CDR3 size: 15 residues. As DNA, the CDR3 is TGTGCCAGCAGCTTAGCGGGAGGGCCCTACAATGAGCAGTTCTTC. This codes for CASSLAGGPYNEQFF.

This clone was counted a few times. The rearrangement joins TRBV11-1 to TRBJ2-1, with D perhaps TRBD2 (5 bases). The germline gives CDR1 SGHAT, CDR2 FQDESV (reference sequence). The CDR3 runs to 13 residues. V shed 5 bases and J shed 14 bases, with 19 bases lying between them. The CDR3 bases are TGTGCCAGCAGCCTATCGGCGGGTGGCATTGAGTTCTTC. It is translated as CASSLSAGGIEFF.

The CDR3 is CASSDSGTSGGHEQFF. The CDR3 DNA reads TGTGCCAGCAGTGACTCTGGGACTAGTGGTGGACATGAGCAGTTCTTC. This chain connects TRBV6-4 to TRBJ2-1; 8 bases map to TRBD2. Germline assignment: CDR1 MRHNA and CDR2 SNTAGT. CDR3 length equals 16 residues. The V segment lost 0 bases and the J segment 8 bases; nucleotides outside the gene matches: 9.

Worth noting for this clone: Other DNA sequences in the same sample also yield this CDR3. The CDR3 sequence is CASSLRGLGTDTQYF. Written as DNA, the CDR3 is TGTGCCAGCAGTTTGCGAGGACTAGGCACAGATACGCAGTATTTT. This rearrangement joins TRBV27 to TRBJ2-3, with 7 bases lining up with TRBD2. The CDR3 has 15 amino acids. Germline CDR1 MNHEY, CDR2 SMNVEV (reference sequence). V trimming: 3 bases; J trimming: 1 base; junction bases outside the gene matches: 4.

The chain recombines TRBV27 with TRBJ2-2, with a weak D call TRBD1 (5 bases). This CDR3 comprises 14 residues. CDR1 and CDR2 from the germline V gene are MNHEY and SMNVEV (reference sequence). The V and J ends lost 4 bases and 4 bases respectively, with 10 bases between them. The chain's CDR3 is CASSSREGTGELFF. The DNA of the CDR3 is TGTGCCAGCAGTTCCAGGGAAGGCACCGGGGAGCTGTTTTTT.

The chain recombines TRBV7-3 with TRBJ2-4; 8 bases are shared with TRBD1. The V gene's germline CDR1 is SGHTA and CDR2 FQGTGA. The length of the CDR3 is 15 residues. The V segment lost 2 bases and the J segment 5 bases; nucleotides outside the gene matches: 5. In DNA form, the CDR3 reads TGTGCCAGCAGCTTAGAGTCAGGGGGCGAAAACATTCAGTACTTC. The encoded protein is CASSLESGGENIQYF.

This chain uses TRBV19 with TRBJ1-5; no definite D call. The V gene lost 3 bases and the J gene lost 3 bases, with 12 bases spanning the gap. CDR3 length: 15 amino acids. Germline V CDR1 and CDR2: LNHDA, SQIVND (reference sequence). The CDR3 loop reads CASSIGSEPNQPQHF. The CDR3 DNA is TGTGCCAGTAGTATCGGGTCAGAACCCAATCAGCCCCAGCATTTT.

J is TRBJ2-5 and V is TRBV24-1; 8 bases map to TRBD1. This CDR3 comprises 14 residues. J lost 3 bases, V lost 3 bases, and 2 bases had no gene match. In germline, CDR1 is KGHDR, CDR2 SFDVKD. The CDR3 here is CATSDRGQEETQYF. The CDR3 DNA reads as TGTGCCACCAGTGATCGGGGACAGGAAGAGACCCAGTACTTC.

This clone was seen once. V gene TRBV14 combines with J gene TRBJ2-5; D gene uncertain. Trimming stripped 2 bases from V and 0 bases from J, with 7 bases between. Looked up from germline, CDR1 is SGHDN and CDR2 is FVKESK. The CDR3 covers 14 residues. In DNA form, the CDR3 reads TGTGCCAGCAGCCAATTGTACAACCAAGAGACCCAGTACTTC. Encoded protein: CASSQLYNQETQYF.